This T cell receptor beta chain was sequenced for a study of cytotoxic CD8 clonotypes in ibrutinib-treated CLL. Looking at the study overall: Following a median about eleven months of treatment, with a range of 6 to 36, response samples were taken. Among the samples, the mean was roughly 260,000 productive templates and 94,082 productive rearrangements. Study outcomes and limitations: At progression, clonality fell back toward baseline after rising at ibrutinib response.

With 1 base removed from V and 9 bases from J, the gap between germline ends came to 18 bases. Looked up from germline, CDR1 is SGHTA and CDR2 is FQGNSA. The length of the CDR3 is 15 residues. Generated by immunoSEQ multiplex PCR, the TCRdb table keeps only in-frame clones and is missing some. Counted here are tens of thousands of clones, roughly 72% occurring once; the ten biggest clones make up approximately 5.2%. Only one count was recorded for this clone. What it recognizes is unknown. This receptor was taken from a human donor with chronic lymphocytic leukemia. This chain uses TRBV7-2 with TRBJ1-2, with D possibly TRBD1 on 5 matching bases. Sequenced here: PBMCs, sampled after 12 months of ibrutinib treatment. The CDR3 loop is CASSLVGLQGGSYTF. The CDR3 nucleotides read TGTGCCAGCAGCTTAGTGGGTCTCCAGGGAGGCAGCTACACCTTC.